The 14 T cell receptor beta chains presented below share a single source sample, sequenced in a study of CD8+ T cells in alopecia areata. RNA was isolated and reverse transcribed to cDNA, the sequencing template. This table comes from immunoSEQ multiplex PCR, and its TCRdb copy is limited to in-frame clones, with some not included. The profile covers around 300,000 clones, none occurring a single time. The study sorted pooled cutaneous lymph node cells by CD4, CD8alpha, NKG2D, NKG2ACE and other markers. The specimen was CD4+ T cells sorted from a lymph node. The receptors were sampled from a C3H/HeJ mouse with alopecia areata. Mouse strain MHC haplotype: H2-k.

In this sample, this clone turned up a few times. Gene names are the mouse ones. The CDR3 end is not reached by the read, which stops 4 residues before it; the germline J gene fills it in. V usage is TRBV31 and J usage is TRBJ2-1, with 9 positions matching TRBD2. The V gene end was trimmed by 0 bases and the J gene end by 1 base; junction bases not matched to a gene: 4. This CDR3 has 16 residues. In germline, CDR1 is GKSSPN, CDR2 SITVG. The chain's CDR3 is CAWSLPGGVNYAEQFF. The sequenced CDR3 bases are TGTGCCTGGAGTCTTCCTGGGGGGGTCAACTATGCT.

A few counts support this clone. Gene names follow the mouse nomenclature. The read terminates 4 residues before the CDR3 end, so the remaining end is supplied by the germline J gene. V is TRBV19 and J is TRBJ2-3; 8 nucleotides agree with TRBD2. V dropped 7 bases and J dropped 0; count of bases not matched to a gene: 7. Germline V gene sequence: CDR1 FNHDT, CDR2 SITEND (reference sequence). This CDR3 spans 15 amino acids. The sequenced CDR3 bases are TGTGCCAGCCCCAGGACTGGGAGTAGTGCAGAA. Its translation: CASPRTGSSAE. The complete CDR3 sequence is CASPRTGSSAETLYF. Full variable domain (outside the CDR3, taken from reference TRBV19 and TRBJ2-3): GGIITQTPKFLIGQEGQKLTLKCQQNFNHDTMYWYRQDSGKGLRLIYYSITENDLQKGDLSEGYDASREKKSSFSLTVTSAQKNEMAVFLCASPRTGSSAETLYFGSGTRLTVL.

In the case of this clone: The germline and genes are mouse ones. The read comes to an end 4 residues before the CDR3 does, leaving the germline J gene to fill in the end. The same CDR3 arises from other DNA sequences in this sample as well. This chain connects TRBV19 to TRBJ2-3; D possibly corresponds to TRBD1 (6 bases). Germline CDR1 FNHDT, CDR2 SITEND (reference sequence). CDR3 length: 13 residues. V lost 5 bases, J lost 1 base, and 8 bases lay in between. CDR3: CASRQGGAETLYF. Partial CDR3 DNA: TGTGCCAGCAGACAGGGTGGTGCAGAA.

This clone has just a few counts. Genes and germline come from the mouse. From the germline J gene comes the end of the CDR3, since the read stops 4 residues before it. The chain couples TRBV1 to TRBJ2-4; 8 bases match TRBD2. The V gene's germline CDR1 is NSQYPW and CDR2 LRSPGD (reference sequence). V gave up 1 base and J gave up 0 bases; unmatched junction bases: 3. The CDR3 consists of 16 residues. The CDR3 here is CTCSAGWGVSQNTLYF. The sequenced CDR3 bases are TGCACCTGCAGTGCAGGCTGGGGGGTTAGTCAAAAC.

For this clone: The gene symbols are mouse symbols. The same CDR3 can be traced to other DNA sequences in this sample. Incomplete CDR3 DNA: TGTGCCAGCAGTAAGACTGGGGGGGGTTAT. Its protein product is CASSKTGGGY. The entire CDR3 sequence reads CASSKTGGGYEQYF. The chain links TRBV19 to TRBJ2-7; TRBD2 agrees at 11 bases. The DNA ends 4 residues before the CDR3 does, and the rest of the CDR3 is filled in from the germline J gene. This CDR3 is 14 amino acids long. CDR1 is FNHDT, CDR2 SITEND, per germline (reference sequence). Combining the CDR3 with reference TRBV19 and TRBJ2-7 gives the whole variable domain GGIITQTPKFLIGQEGQKLTLKCQQNFNHDTMYWYRQDSGKGLRLIYYSITENDLQKGDLSEGYDASREKKSSFSLTVTSAQKNEMAVFLCASSKTGGGYEQYFGPGTRLTVL.

This clone occurred a few times. Mouse gene names apply. The sequenced fragment ends 4 residues before the CDR3 boundary, so the rest is inferred from the germline J gene. This rearrangement joins TRBV1 to TRBJ2-3; 9 nucleotides line up with TRBD2. The germline gives CDR1 NSQYPW, CDR2 LRSPGD (reference sequence). The CDR3 loop spans 17 amino acids. Losses at the gene ends were 2 bases for V and 1 base for J; bases not matched to a gene: 7. CDR3 sequence reads: CTCSANGGASGAETLYF. The covered CDR3 bases are TGCACCTGCAGTGCAAATGGGGGGGCGAGCGGTGCAGAA. Using reference TRBV1 and TRBJ2-3 for the parts outside the CDR3, the full variable domain is VTLLEQNPRWRLVPRGQAVNLRCILKNSQYPWMSWYQQDLQKQLQWLFTLRSPGDKEVKSLPGADYLATRVTDTELRLQVANMSQGRTLYCTCSANGGASGAETLYFGSGTRLTVL.

With respect to this clone: The germline and genes are mouse ones. The read ends 4 residues shy of where the CDR3 ends; the end is completed using the germline J gene. The sample carries other DNA sequences with the same CDR3. The V gene is TRBV17, the J gene TRBJ2-7, with 9 bases identical to TRBD2. CDR1 is MNHDT and CDR2 is YYDKIL in the germline V gene. This CDR3 is 14 amino acids long. CDR3 DNA, as far as it was read: TGTGCTAGCAGTAGAGTTGGGGGGGCTTAT. The encoded protein is CASSRVGGAY. The full CDR3 sequence reads CASSRVGGAYEQYF.

This clone was seen only a few times. These gene names are mouse names. The DNA ends 4 residues before the CDR3 does, and the rest of the CDR3 is filled in from the germline J gene. The chain carries TRBV13-2 and TRBJ2-2; D is possibly TRBD1 (6 bases). V dropped 2 bases and J dropped 2 bases, with 19 bases sitting between them. Germline CDR1 is NNHNN and CDR2 is SYGAGS (reference sequence). CDR3 length equals 18 residues. The sequenced CDR3 bases are TGTGCCAGCGGTGAAAGAACCCGCGCAGGGGTGAACACCGGG. Residues: CASGERTRAGVNTG. The entire CDR3 is CASGERTRAGVNTGQLYF.

This clone occurred a few times. These gene names are mouse names. Read sequence stops 4 residues before the CDR3 end, and the germline J gene provides the missing end. V gene TRBV13-1 combines with J gene TRBJ2-4, with 11 bases lining up with TRBD2. Germline CDR1 is NSHNY and CDR2 is SYGAGN. This CDR3 comprises 15 residues. The DNA read from the CDR3 is TGTGCCAGCAGTCCCGGGACTGGGGGCGTAAAC. It translates to CASSPGTGGVN. The whole CDR3 protein is CASSPGTGGVNTLYF.

The sample holds a few counts of this clone. Genes and germline come from the mouse. The read ends 4 residues early relative to the CDR3; the germline J gene fills the gap. The sample holds other DNA sequences that translate to the same CDR3. This chain joins TRBV13-3 and TRBJ1-2; maybe TRBD1 (5 bases). This CDR3 has 14 residues. V lost 3 bases and J lost 0, with 9 bases in between. Germline lookup yields CDR1 NNHDY and CDR2 SYVADS. The CDR3 loop reads CASSAGTANSDYTF. The covered CDR3 bases are TGTGCCAGCAGTGCAGGGACTGCAAACTCC.

This clone was seen a handful of times. The genes and germline here are from mouse. The read terminates 4 residues ahead of where the CDR3 ends, so the germline J gene completes it. This specimen includes other DNA sequences encoding the same CDR3. The chain has TRBV19 and TRBJ2-5; D possibly corresponds to TRBD1 (6 bases). The germline CDR1 and CDR2 sequences are FNHDT and SITEND (reference sequence). The CDR3 is 12 amino acids. Incomplete CDR3 DNA: TGTGCCAGCAGCAACAGGGAAGAC. Its translation: CASSNRED. The whole CDR3 sequence reads CASSNREDTQYF.

Worth noting for this clone: The gene names given are mouse names. The CDR3 is cut off 4 residues early in the read; its end comes from the germline J gene. This sequence joins TRBV19 and TRBJ1-1; D is possibly TRBD1 (5 bases). Looked up from germline, CDR1 is FNHDT and CDR2 is SITEND (reference sequence). The CDR3 runs 14 residues. V was shortened by 4 bases and J by 0 bases, with 10 bases between the two germline ends. Partial CDR3 DNA: TGTGCCAGCAGTTCGGACACTGCAAACACA. Its protein product is CASSSDTANT. The whole CDR3 region reads CASSSDTANTEVFF.

This clone was seen a few times. Gene names and germline refer to mouse. The read falls 4 residues short of the CDR3 end, and the missing part is taken from the germline J gene. The gene calls are TRBV1 and TRBJ2-4, with D possibly TRBD1 on 6 matching bases. Germline V gene sequence: CDR1 NSQYPW, CDR2 LRSPGD (reference sequence). The CDR3 contains 13 residues. The CDR3 DNA, read in part, is TGCACCTGCAGAGCGGGACAAAAAAAC. Its protein product is CTCRAGQKN. The entire CDR3 reads CTCRAGQKNTLYF.

Worth noting for this clone: Genes and germline come from the mouse. CDR3 DNA (partial): TGTGCCAGCAGTGATGGGGGGACTGGGGGTAACTATGCT. Residues: CASSDGGTGGNYA. The entire CDR3 protein is CASSDGGTGGNYAEQFF. The rearrangement joins TRBV13-1 to TRBJ2-1, with 11 bases lining up with TRBD2. The missing CDR3 end, 4 residues past where the read stops, is filled in from the germline J gene. V lost 0 bases and J lost 0; bases outside the gene matches: 2. This CDR3 contains 17 residues. Germline loops: CDR1 NSHNY, CDR2 SYGAGN.